Listed here are 18 T cell receptor beta chains from one sample, sequenced in a study of response to subunit inactivated influenza vaccine. A single record per CDR3 protein comes from TCRdb applying MiXCR to the RT-PCR reads. The sample carries under 500,000 distinct CDR3 sequences, 11% recorded once. Source: PBMCs from blood, taken roughly 47 days after vaccination. The receptors were gathered from a man aged 45-60 years who received an inactivated influenza vaccine.

This chain uses TRBV24-1 with TRBJ2-1, with 7 bases lining up with TRBD2. The length of the CDR3 is 13 residues. The V and J ends lost 6 bases and 2 bases, in that order; junction bases with no gene match: 0. CDR1 KGHDR and CDR2 SFDVKD come from the germline V gene. The CDR3 sequence is CATSSGAYNEQFF. The CDR3 region has the DNA TGTGCCACCAGTAGCGGGGCCTACAATGAGCAGTTCTTC.

This clonotype was recorded many times. The rearrangement joins TRBV14 to TRBJ2-5; TRBD2 matches 11 bases. The CDR3 is 15 residues long. CDR1 and CDR2 from the germline V gene are SGHDN and FVKESK. J lost 5 bases, V lost 2 bases, and 4 bases had no gene match. The CDR3 loop reads CASSQFGTSGETQYF. The DNA for the CDR3 is TGTGCCAGCAGCCAATTCGGGACTAGCGGTGAGACCCAGTACTTC.

This clonotype was seen a handful of times. This chain uses TRBV24-1 with TRBJ2-7, with D uncertain. V dropped 5 bases and J dropped 2 bases, with 12 bases sitting between them. CDR1 and CDR2 from the germline V gene are KGHDR and SFDVKD. This CDR3 region has 14 residues. The CDR3 DNA is TGTGCCACCAGTGCCAGTATCCCACCCTACGAGCAGTACTTC. As protein: CATSASIPPYEQYF.

This clonotype has a handful of counts. The chain couples TRBV10-3 to TRBJ1-5, with D hard to call. The germline V and J ends were trimmed by 4 bases and 4 bases, with 8 bases remaining between them. The CDR3 contains 13 residues. Germline V gives CDR1 ENHRY, CDR2 SYGVKD. The DNA for the CDR3 is TGTGCCATCAGTGTCAGCGAAAATCAGCCCCAGCATTTT. Its translation is CAISVSENQPQHF.

There are a few counts of this clonotype. The chain has TRBV20-1 and TRBJ2-5, with 10 bases aligning to TRBD2. Germline assignment: CDR1 DFQATT and CDR2 SNEGSKA (reference sequence). The CDR3 loop spans 14 amino acids. J gave up 1 base and V 6 bases, and 5 bases lay outside the gene matches. The CDR3 sequence is CSAGLADIQETQYF. DNA of the CDR3: TGCAGTGCAGGACTAGCGGATATCCAAGAGACCCAGTACTTC.

This sequence joins TRBV29-1 and TRBJ2-1, with D perhaps assigned TRBD1 or TRBD2 (5 bases each). Trimming removed 2 bases at V and 9 bases at J, with 23 bases between. CDR1 is SQVTM, CDR2 ANQGSEA, per germline. The CDR3 consists of 16 residues. CDR3 in amino acids: CSVERMGLAVIREQFF. In nucleotides, the CDR3 is TGCAGCGTTGAAAGGATGGGGCTAGCTGTGATTCGTGAGCAGTTCTTC.

This clonotype was counted ten times or more. The chain combines TRBV9 with TRBJ1-1, with 7 nucleotides matching TRBD1. Trimming removed 0 bases from V and 4 bases from J; junction bases left unmatched: 27. The CDR3 is 22 residues long. Germline CDR1 SGDLS, CDR2 YYNGEE. The DNA of the CDR3 is TGTGCCAGCAGCGTAGGGCCCGGGGAGGCAGGGGGATTCGCCGGGGGTCGCACTGAAGCTTTCTTT. Translated, it gives CASSVGPGEAGGFAGGRTEAFF.

There are many counts of this clonotype. The chain carries TRBV11-2 and TRBJ2-1; 13 bases align to TRBD2. Germline CDR1 is SGHAT and CDR2 is FQNNGV. J gave up 7 bases and V 0 bases, and 6 bases lay outside the gene matches. This CDR3 spans 17 amino acids. The CDR3 DNA is TGTGCCAGCAGCTTAGATCCGACTAGCGGGGGGAATAATGAGCAGTTCTTC. Translating it yields CASSLDPTSGGNNEQFF.

The J gene is TRBJ1-5, the V gene TRBV10-3, with D tentatively TRBD1 (5 bases). Per the germline V gene, CDR1 is ENHRY and CDR2 is SYGVKD. V lost 2 bases to trimming and J lost 4 bases, with 6 bases between them. The CDR3 covers 13 residues. The CDR3 coding sequence is TGTGCCATCAGTGAGCCAGGGAATCAGCCCCAGCATTTT. Encoded protein: CAISEPGNQPQHF.

This clonotype occurred a few times. This sequence joins TRBV28 and TRBJ1-4, with D tentatively TRBD1 (5 bases). Germline CDR1 MDHEN, CDR2 SYDVKM. The V and J ends lost 5 bases and 3 bases respectively, with 10 bases between them. The CDR3 totals 14 residues. The CDR3 protein is CASSAGSANEKLFF. In nucleotides, the CDR3 is TGTGCCAGCAGTGCAGGGTCGGCTAATGAAAAACTGTTTTTT.

The rearrangement joins TRBV10-3 to TRBJ2-7, with D maybe TRBD1 (7 bases). The CDR3 has 13 residues. The germline V and J ends were trimmed by 4 bases and 7 bases, with 14 bases remaining between them. Germline V gene sequence: CDR1 ENHRY, CDR2 SYGVKD. The CDR3 coding sequence is TGTGCCATCAGTGGCGGGACAGATGGAGAGCAGTACTTC. Amino acid sequence: CAISGGTDGEQYF.

J is TRBJ2-5 and V is TRBV6-1; D gene uncertain. The CDR3 contains 13 residues. V lost 5 bases and J 5 bases, leaving 12 bases between the germline ends. Germline CDR1 MNHNS, CDR2 SASEGT. CDR3 DNA: TGTGCCAGCAGTAGACAATCTGGGGAGACCCAGTACTTC. This gives the protein CASSRQSGETQYF.

In this sample, this clonotype turned up a few times. This chain connects TRBV10-3 to TRBJ2-5, with unresolved D. This CDR3 is built from 15 residues. CDR1 ENHRY and CDR2 SYGVKD come from the germline V gene. The germline V and J ends were trimmed by 4 bases and 2 bases, with 14 bases remaining between them. CDR3 nucleotides: TGTGCCATCAGTGGTGGGCCGCAGGCGCAAGAGACCCAGTACTTC. Amino acids: CAISGGPQAQETQYF.

This clonotype was recorded a few times. V usage is TRBV7-3 and J usage is TRBJ2-5; D gene ambiguous. V lost 7 bases and J lost 4, with 10 bases in between. CDR1 and CDR2 (germline): SGHTA, FQGTGA. CDR3 size: 12 residues. CDR3 coding DNA: TGTGCCAGCATTAACCCCGGAGAGACCCAGTACTTC. This sequence encodes CASINPGETQYF.

J is TRBJ2-5 and V is TRBV10-3; TRBD2 is a possible D gene (5 bases). Germline V lookup: CDR1 ENHRY, CDR2 SYGVKD. The CDR3 has 12 residues. Trimming cost V 9 bases and J 4 bases, with 12 bases left between them. Here the CDR3 DNA reads TGTGCCATTGCGGACTCCGCAGAGACCCAGTACTTC. Translation: CAIADSAETQYF.

This clonotype was counted ten times or more. J is TRBJ2-5 and V is TRBV12-3 or TRBV12-4, with D possibly called TRBD1 or TRBD2 (5 bases each). This CDR3 has 15 residues. V was shortened by 4 bases and J by 0 bases, with 12 bases between the two germline ends. The CDR3 sequence is CASSYGWGYQETQYF. CDR3 DNA sequence: TGTGCCAGCAGTTACGGTTGGGGGTACCAAGAGACCCAGTACTTC.

The chain is built from TRBV7-9 and TRBJ1-1, with D hard to call. From germline, CDR1 is SEHNR and CDR2 FQNEAQ (reference sequence). V was clipped by 1 base and J by 6 bases, with 15 bases between them. This CDR3 region has 15 residues. The CDR3 here is CASSLGALEFAEAFF. In DNA form, the CDR3 reads TGTGCCAGCAGCTTAGGGGCCCTAGAGTTTGCTGAAGCTTTCTTT.

The J gene is TRBJ2-7, the V gene TRBV6-2 or TRBV6-3; D is possibly TRBD2 (6 bases). The germline gives CDR1 MNHEY, CDR2 SVGEGT. The CDR3 totals 15 residues. V was shortened by 6 bases and J by 2 bases, with 17 bases between the two germline ends. The CDR3 DNA sequence: TGTGCCAGCAGATTAGCGGTTCGGGGACCCTACGAGCAGTACTTC. This sequence encodes CASRLAVRGPYEQYF.